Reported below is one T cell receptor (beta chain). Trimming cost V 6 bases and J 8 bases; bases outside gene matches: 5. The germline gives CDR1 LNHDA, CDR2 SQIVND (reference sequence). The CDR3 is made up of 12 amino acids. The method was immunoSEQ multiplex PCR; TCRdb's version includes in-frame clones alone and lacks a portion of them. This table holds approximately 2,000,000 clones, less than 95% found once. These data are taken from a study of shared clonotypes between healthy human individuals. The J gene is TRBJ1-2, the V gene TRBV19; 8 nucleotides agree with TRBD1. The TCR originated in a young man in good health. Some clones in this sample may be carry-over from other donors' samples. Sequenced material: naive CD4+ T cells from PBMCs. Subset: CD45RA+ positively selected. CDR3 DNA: TGTGCCAGTAGGACAGGGGTCATGGGCTACACCTTC. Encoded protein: CASRTGVMGYTF.